A selection of T cell receptor beta chains follows, all from one sample in a study of T cell responses to AZD1222 COVID-19 vaccine. Here immunoSEQ multiplex PCR was the method, and the copy in TCRdb shows in-frame clones only, minus some. This table holds roughly 150,000 clones, around 93% found once. Material: peripheral blood, obtained on day 0 of AZD1222 vaccination. Receptors were obtained from an adult in good health. CDR3s include the opening cysteine and the closing phenylalanine or tryptophan. The D gene is left open where the match is weak. Clone size is not always given. Where it is, it says once, few, many or a class for expanded clones.

NA	TRBV9	TRBJ2-7	TRBD1	CASSRNPGTGGHLYF	TGTGCCAGCAGCCGGAACCCCGGGACAGGGGGCCACTTATACTTC
once	TRBV7-7	TRBJ1-6	NA	CASSPLSEVGGSPLHF	TGTGCTAGCAGCCCTTTATCGGAGGTCGGGGGTTCACCCCTCCACTTT
NA	TRBV30	TRBJ1-1	NA	CACSRGTEAFF	TGTGCCTGCAGCCGGGGCACTGAAGCTTTCTTT
NA	TRBV24-1	TRBJ2-7	NA	CATSDSGRAYEQYF	TGTGCCACCAGTGATTCGGGCAGAGCCTACGAGCAGTACTTC
NA	TRBV25-1	TRBJ1-2	NA	CASSEYGGRDGYTF	TGTGCCAGCAGTGAATATGGGGGGCGCGATGGCTACACCTTC
few	TRBV9	TRBJ2-5	TRBD2	CASSVAGGLGETQYF	TGTGCCAGCAGCGTAGCGGGGGGGCTCGGAGAGACCCAGTACTTC
NA	TRBV7-9	TRBJ1-1	NA	CASSLGAGTANTEAFF	TGTGCCAGCAGCTTAGGGGCCGGGACCGCCAACACTGAAGCTTTCTTT
NA	TRBV5-6	TRBJ1-2	NA	CASSLGTANYGYTF	TGTGCCAGCAGCTTGGGGACAGCAAACTATGGCTACACCTTC
once	TRBV30	TRBJ1-6	NA	CAWSVGAAGSPLHF	TGTGCCTGGAGTGTAGGGGCGGCGGGTTCACCCCTCCACTTT
once	TRBV2	TRBJ2-5	NA	CASSVEGAQYF	TGTGCCAGCAGTGTGGAGGGAGCCCAGTACTTC
NA	TRBV3-1/TRBV3-2	TRBJ2-7	NA	CASSSPYEQYF	TGTGCCAGCAGCTCCCCCTACGAGCAGTACTTC
once	TRBV6-4	TRBJ2-2	TRBD2	CASSDSPGGAFTGELFF	TGTGCCAGCAGTGACTCCCCCGGGGGGGCCTTCACCGGGGAGCTGTTTTTT
NA	TRBV7-3	TRBJ2-5	NA	CASSLRVLITHRMAQETQYF	TGTGCCAGCAGCTTAAGGGTCCTAATTACCCATCGAATGGCACAAGAGACCCAGTACTTC
NA	TRBV2	TRBJ2-5	NA	CASSVNPNTQETQYF	TGTGCCAGCAGTGTGAACCCAAACACCCAAGAGACCCAGTACTTC
NA	TRBV2	TRBJ1-1	NA	CATGDSWEGAFF	TGTGCCACCGGGGACTCCTGGGAAGGGGCTTTCTTT
NA	TRBV4-1	TRBJ1-2	NA	CASSQGAGAYGYTF	TGCGCCAGCAGCCAGGGGGCGGGGGCCTATGGCTACACCTTC
NA	TRBV12-5	TRBJ2-5	NA	CASGLALGQTQYF	TGTGCTAGTGGTTTGGCACTAGGGCAGACCCAGTACTTC
NA	TRBV3-1/TRBV3-2	TRBJ1-3	NA	CASSQNLATGNTIYF	TGTGCCAGCAGCCAGAACTTAGCTACTGGAAACACCATATATTTT
NA	TRBV2	TRBJ1-5	NA	CASSEGPDSRPGAPQHF	TGTGCCAGCAGTGAAGGTCCCGATTCACGACCCGGAGCGCCCCAGCATTTT
NA	TRBV5-1	TRBJ1-2	NA	CASSLINYGYTF	TGCGCCAGCAGCTTGATCAACTATGGCTACACCTTC
NA	TRBV6-4	TRBJ1-2	NA	CASSDSKQTRAYGYTF	TGTGCCAGCAGTGACTCGAAGCAGACCCGAGCGTATGGCTACACCTTC
NA	TRBV13	TRBJ2-7	NA	CASSGQGTAPNEQYF	TGTGCCAGCAGCGGCCAGGGGACGGCCCCGAACGAGCAGTACTTC
NA	TRBV19	TRBJ1-1	NA	CASSMRATEAFF	TGTGCCAGTAGTATGCGGGCCACTGAAGCTTTCTTT
NA	TRBV28	TRBJ1-1	NA	CASSLSPRWATEAFF	TGTGCCAGCAGTTTAAGTCCTAGGTGGGCAACTGAAGCTTTCTTT
NA	TRBV6-5	TRBJ2-5	TRBD2	CASSYRLAGAWETQYF	TGTGCCAGCAGTTACCGGCTAGCGGGGGCTTGGGAGACCCAGTACTTC
NA	TRBV4-1	TRBJ1-2	NA	CASSQSDLNYGYTF	TGCGCCAGCAGCCAATCCGACCTAAACTATGGCTACACCTTC
NA	TRBV6-4	TRBJ1-2	NA	CASSDSEHRSQRDGYTF	TGTGCCAGCAGTGACTCGGAGCACAGGTCTCAGCGGGATGGCTACACCTTC